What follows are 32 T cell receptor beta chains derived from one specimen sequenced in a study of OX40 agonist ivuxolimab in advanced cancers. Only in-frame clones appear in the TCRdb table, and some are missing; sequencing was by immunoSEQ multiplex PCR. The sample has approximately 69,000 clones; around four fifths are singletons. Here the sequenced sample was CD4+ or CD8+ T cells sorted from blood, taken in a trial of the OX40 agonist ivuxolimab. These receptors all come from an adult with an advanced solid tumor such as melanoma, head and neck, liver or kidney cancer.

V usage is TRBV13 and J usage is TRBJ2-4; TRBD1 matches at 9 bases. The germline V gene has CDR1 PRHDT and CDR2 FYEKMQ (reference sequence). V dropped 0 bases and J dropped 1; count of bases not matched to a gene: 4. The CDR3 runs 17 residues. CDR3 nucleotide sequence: TGTGCCAGCAGCTTAGGGGGACAGGGATGGGCCAAAAACATTCAGTACTTC. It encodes CASSLGGQGWAKNIQYF. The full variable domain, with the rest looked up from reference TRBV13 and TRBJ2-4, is AAGVIQSPRHLIKEKRETATLKCYPIPRHDTVYWYQQGPGQDPQFLISFYEKMQSDKGSIPDRFSAQQFSDYHSELNMSSLELGDSALYFCASSLGGQGWAKNIQYFGAGTRLSVL.

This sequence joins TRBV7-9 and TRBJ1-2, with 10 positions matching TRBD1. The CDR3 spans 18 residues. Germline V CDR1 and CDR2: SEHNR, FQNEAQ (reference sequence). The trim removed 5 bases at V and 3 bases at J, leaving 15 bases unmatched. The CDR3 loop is CASSIFGQGETLDYGYTF. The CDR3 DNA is TGTGCCAGCAGCATTTTCGGACAGGGGGAAACGCTGGACTATGGCTACACCTTC.

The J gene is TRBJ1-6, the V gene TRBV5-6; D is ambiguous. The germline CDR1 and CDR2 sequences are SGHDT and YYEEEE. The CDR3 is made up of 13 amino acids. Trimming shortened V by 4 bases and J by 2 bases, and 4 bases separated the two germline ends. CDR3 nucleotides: TGTGCCAGCAGCAACCCCTATAATTCACCCCTCCACTTT. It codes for CASSNPYNSPLHF.

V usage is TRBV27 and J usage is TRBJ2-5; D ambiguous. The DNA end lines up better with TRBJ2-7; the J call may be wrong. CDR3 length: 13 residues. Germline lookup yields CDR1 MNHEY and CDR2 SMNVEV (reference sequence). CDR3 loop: CASSPTQDYEQYF. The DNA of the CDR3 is TGTGCCAGCAGTCCTACACAAGACTACGAGCAGTACTTC.

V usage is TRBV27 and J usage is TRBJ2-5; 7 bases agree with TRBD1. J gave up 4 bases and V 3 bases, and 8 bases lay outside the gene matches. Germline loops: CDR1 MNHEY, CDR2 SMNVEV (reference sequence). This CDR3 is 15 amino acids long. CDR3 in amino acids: CASSLERGRRETQYF. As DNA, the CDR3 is TGTGCCAGCAGTTTGGAGAGGGGGCGGCGAGAGACCCAGTACTTC.

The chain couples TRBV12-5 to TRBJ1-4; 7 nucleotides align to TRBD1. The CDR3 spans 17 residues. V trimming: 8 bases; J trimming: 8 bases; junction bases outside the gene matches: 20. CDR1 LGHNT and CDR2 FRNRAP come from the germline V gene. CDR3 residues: CASRRQGQLSGWEKLFF. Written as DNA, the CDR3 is TGTGCTAGTAGAAGACAGGGACAATTGTCTGGATGGGAAAAACTGTTTTTT.

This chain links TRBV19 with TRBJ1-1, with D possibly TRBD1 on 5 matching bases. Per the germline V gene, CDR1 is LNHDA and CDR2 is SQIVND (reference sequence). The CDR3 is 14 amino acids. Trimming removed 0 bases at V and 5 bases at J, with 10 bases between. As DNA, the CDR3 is TGTGCCAGTAGTATAGAGCGGGGGAGGACTGAAGCTTTCTTT. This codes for CASSIERGRTEAFF.

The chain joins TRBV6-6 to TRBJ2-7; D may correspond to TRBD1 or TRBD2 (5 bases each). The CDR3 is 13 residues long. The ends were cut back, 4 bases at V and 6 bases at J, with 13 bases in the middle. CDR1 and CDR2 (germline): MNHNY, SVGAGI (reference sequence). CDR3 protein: CASSSHRDAEQYV. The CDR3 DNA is TGTGCCAGCAGTTCTCACCGGGACGCCGAGCAGTACGTC.

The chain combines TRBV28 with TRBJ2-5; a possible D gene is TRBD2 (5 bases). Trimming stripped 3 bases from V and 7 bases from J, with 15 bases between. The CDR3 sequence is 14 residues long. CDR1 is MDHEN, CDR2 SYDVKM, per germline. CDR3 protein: CASSFTPSRGTQYF. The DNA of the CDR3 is TGTGCCAGCAGTTTTACGCCATCTCGGGGGACCCAGTACTTC.

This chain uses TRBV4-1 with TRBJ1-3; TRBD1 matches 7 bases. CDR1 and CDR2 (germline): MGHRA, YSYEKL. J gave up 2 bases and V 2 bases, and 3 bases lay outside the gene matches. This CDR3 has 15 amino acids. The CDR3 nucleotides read TGCGCCAGCAGCCAAACCGGGACAGCTGGAAACACCATATATTTT. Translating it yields CASSQTGTAGNTIYF.

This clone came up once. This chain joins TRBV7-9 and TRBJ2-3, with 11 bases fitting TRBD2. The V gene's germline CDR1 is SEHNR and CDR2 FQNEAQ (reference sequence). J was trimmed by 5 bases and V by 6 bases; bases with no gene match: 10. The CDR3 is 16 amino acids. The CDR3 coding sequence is TGTGCCAGCAGTATTAGTTCGACTAGCGGGATAGATACGCAGTATTTT. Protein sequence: CASSISSTSGIDTQYF.

The CDR3: CASSQVGRGRGGYTF. For the CDR3, the DNA is TGCGCCAGCAGCCAAGTGGGCAGGGGGCGTGGTGGCTACACCTTC. The V and J genes are TRBV4-1 and TRBJ1-2; 8 positions agree with TRBD1. The V gene's germline CDR1 is MGHRA and CDR2 YSYEKL. V lost 1 base and J lost 7; bases outside the gene matches: 8. The CDR3 sequence is 15 residues long.

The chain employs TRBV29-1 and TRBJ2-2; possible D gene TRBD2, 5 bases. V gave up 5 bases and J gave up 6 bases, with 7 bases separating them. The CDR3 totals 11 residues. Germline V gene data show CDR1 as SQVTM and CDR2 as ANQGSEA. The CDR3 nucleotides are TGCAGCGTTCCGGGGTCCGGGGAGCTGTTTTTT. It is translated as CSVPGSGELFF.

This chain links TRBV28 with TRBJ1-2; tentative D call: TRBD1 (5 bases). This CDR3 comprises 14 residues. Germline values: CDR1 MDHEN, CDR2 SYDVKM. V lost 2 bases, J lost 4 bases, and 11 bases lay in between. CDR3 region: CASSLRDGFYGYTF. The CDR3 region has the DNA TGTGCCAGCAGTTTACGGGACGGATTCTATGGCTACACCTTC.

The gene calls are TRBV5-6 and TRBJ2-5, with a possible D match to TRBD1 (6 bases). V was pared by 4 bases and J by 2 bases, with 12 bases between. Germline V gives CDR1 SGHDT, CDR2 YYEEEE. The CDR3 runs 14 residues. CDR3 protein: CASSLQGVQETQYF. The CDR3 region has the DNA TGTGCCAGCAGCCTACAGGGTGTACAAGAGACCCAGTACTTC.

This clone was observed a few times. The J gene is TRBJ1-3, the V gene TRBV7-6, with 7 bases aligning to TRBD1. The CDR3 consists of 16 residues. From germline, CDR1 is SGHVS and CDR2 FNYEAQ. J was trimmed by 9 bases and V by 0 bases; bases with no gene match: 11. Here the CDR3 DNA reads TGTGCCAGCAGCTTAGCCCCAGGGGAGGGGGCAGGCACCATATATTTT. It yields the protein CASSLAPGEGAGTIYF. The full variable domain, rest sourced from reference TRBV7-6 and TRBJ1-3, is GAGVSQSPRYKVTKRGQDVALRCDPISGHVSLYWYRQALGQGPEFLTYFNYEAQQDKSGLPNDRFSAERPEGSISTLTIQRTEQRDSAMYRCASSLAPGEGAGTIYFGEGSWLTVV.

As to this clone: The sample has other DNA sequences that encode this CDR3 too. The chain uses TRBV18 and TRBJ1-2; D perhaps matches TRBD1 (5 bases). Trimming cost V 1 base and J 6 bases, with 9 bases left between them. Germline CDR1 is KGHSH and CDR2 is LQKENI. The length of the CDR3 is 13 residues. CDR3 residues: CASSPRQGDGYTF. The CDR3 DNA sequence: TGTGCCAGCTCACCACGGCAGGGCGATGGCTACACCTTC.

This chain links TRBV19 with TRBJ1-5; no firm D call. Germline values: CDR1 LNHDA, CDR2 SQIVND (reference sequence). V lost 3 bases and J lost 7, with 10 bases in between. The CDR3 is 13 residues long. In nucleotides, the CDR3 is TGTGCCAGTAGTATTCTTCCCATACAGCCCCAGCATTTT. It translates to CASSILPIQPQHF.

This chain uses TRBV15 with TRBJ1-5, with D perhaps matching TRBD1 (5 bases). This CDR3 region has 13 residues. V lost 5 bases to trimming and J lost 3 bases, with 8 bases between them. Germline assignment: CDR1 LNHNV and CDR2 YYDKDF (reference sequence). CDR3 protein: CATSWGINQPQHF. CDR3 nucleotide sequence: TGTGCCACCAGCTGGGGGATCAATCAGCCCCAGCATTTT.

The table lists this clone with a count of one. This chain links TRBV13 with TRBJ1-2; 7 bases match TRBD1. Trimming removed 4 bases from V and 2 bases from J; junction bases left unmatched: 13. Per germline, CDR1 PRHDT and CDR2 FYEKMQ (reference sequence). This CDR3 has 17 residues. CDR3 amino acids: CASSYQPRDSGNYGYTF. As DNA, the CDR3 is TGTGCCAGCAGCTACCAACCGAGGGACAGCGGGAACTATGGCTACACCTTC.

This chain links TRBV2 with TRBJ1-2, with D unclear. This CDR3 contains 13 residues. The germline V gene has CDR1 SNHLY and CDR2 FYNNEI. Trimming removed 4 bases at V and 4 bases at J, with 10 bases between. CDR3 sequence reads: CASSASESYGYTF. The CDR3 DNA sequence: TGTGCCAGCAGTGCGTCAGAATCCTATGGCTACACCTTC.

CDR3 sequence reads: CASSQSGGAGDTQYF. As DNA, the CDR3 is TGTGCCAGCAGCCAGAGCGGGGGGGCAGGGGATACGCAGTATTTT. The rearrangement links TRBV4-2 to TRBJ2-3; 10 bases agree with TRBD2. The CDR3 runs to 15 residues. Germline V CDR1 and CDR2: LGHNA, YNFKEQ. The V segment lost 3 bases and the J segment 6 bases; nucleotides outside the gene matches: 6.

The CDR3 is CASSKGSLYEQYF. The CDR3 DNA reads TGTGCCAGCTCCAAAGGGTCTCTCTACGAGCAGTACTTC. The rearrangement links TRBV5-8 to TRBJ2-7; D ambiguous. Trimming took off 7 bases at V and 3 bases at J, with 14 bases between the two ends. Germline V gives CDR1 SGHTS, CDR2 YDEGEE. The CDR3 length is 13 residues.

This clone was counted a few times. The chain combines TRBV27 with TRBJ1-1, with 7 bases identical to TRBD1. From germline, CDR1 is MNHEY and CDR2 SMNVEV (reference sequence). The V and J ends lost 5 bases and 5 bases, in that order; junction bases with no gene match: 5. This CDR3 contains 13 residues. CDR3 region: CASSGRRGTEAFF. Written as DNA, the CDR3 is TGTGCCAGCAGTGGACGCAGGGGGACTGAAGCTTTCTTT.

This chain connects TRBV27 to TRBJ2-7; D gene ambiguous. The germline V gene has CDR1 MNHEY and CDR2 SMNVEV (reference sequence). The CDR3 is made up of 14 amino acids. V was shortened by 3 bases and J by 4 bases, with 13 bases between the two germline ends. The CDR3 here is CASSFSAKGYEQYF. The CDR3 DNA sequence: TGTGCCAGCAGTTTTAGTGCTAAAGGTTACGAGCAGTACTTC.

CDR3 DNA: TGTGCCAGCAGACAGGGTATCGAGCAGTACTTC. Amino acids: CASRQGIEQYF. The chain joins TRBV6-5 to TRBJ2-5; possible D gene TRBD1, 6 bases. The end of the DNA aligns better with TRBJ2-7, so the J call may be wrong. Germline V lookup: CDR1 MNHEY, CDR2 SVGAGI. The CDR3 loop spans 11 amino acids.

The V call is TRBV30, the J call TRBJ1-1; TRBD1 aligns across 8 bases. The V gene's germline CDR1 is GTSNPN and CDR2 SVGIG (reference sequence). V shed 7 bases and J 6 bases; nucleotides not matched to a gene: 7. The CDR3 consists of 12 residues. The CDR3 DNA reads TGTGCCTTCGGACAGGGAAAGGCTGAAGCTTTCTTT. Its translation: CAFGQGKAEAFF.

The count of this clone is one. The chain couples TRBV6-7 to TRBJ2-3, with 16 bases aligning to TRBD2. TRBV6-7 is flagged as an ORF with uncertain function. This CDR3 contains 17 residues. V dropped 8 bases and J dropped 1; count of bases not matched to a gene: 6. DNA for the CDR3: TGTGCCAGCCCGGGACTAGCGGGAGGGGAAGGCACAGATACGCAGTATTTT. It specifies CASPGLAGGEGTDTQYF.

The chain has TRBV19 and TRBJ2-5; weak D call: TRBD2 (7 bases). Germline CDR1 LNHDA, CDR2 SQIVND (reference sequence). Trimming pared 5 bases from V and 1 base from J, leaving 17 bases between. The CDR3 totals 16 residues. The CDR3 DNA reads TGTGCCAGTAGTCCTAGGGGGGGATTAGGCCAAGAGACCCAGTACTTC. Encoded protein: CASSPRGGLGQETQYF. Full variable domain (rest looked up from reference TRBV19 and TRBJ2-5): DGGITQSPKYLFRKEGQNVTLSCEQNLNHDAMYWYRQDPGQGLRLIYYSQIVNDFQKGDIAEGYSVSREKKESFPLTVTSAQKNPTAFYLCASSPRGGLGQETQYFGPGTRLLVL.

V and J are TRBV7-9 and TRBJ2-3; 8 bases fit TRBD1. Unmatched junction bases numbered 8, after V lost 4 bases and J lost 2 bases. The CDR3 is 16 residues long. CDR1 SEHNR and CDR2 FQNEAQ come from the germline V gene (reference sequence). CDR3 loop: CASSSDRVGPTDTQYF. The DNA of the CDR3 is TGTGCCAGCAGCTCGGACAGGGTTGGCCCCACAGATACGCAGTATTTT. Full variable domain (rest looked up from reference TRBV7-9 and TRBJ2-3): DTGVSQNPRHKITKRGQNVTFRCDPISEHNRLYWYRQTLGQGPEFLTYFQNEAQLEKSRLLSDRFSAERPKGSFSTLEIQRTEQGDSAMYLCASSSDRVGPTDTQYFGPGTRLTVL.

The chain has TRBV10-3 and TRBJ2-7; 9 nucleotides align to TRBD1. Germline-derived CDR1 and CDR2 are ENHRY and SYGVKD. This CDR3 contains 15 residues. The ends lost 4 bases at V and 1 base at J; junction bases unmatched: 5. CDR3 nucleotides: TGTGCCATCAGTGCGGGACAGGGTCGATCCTACGAGCAGTACTTC. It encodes CAISAGQGRSYEQYF.

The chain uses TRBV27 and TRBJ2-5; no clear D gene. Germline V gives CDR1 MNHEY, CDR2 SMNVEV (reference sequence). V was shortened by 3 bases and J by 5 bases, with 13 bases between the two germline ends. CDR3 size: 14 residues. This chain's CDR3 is CASSFQWSSETQYF. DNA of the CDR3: TGTGCCAGCAGTTTCCAGTGGTCGAGTGAGACCCAGTACTTC.